This section outlines one T cell receptor beta chain sequence together with its context. The antigen is undetermined. This entry belongs to a study of beta chain features in type 1 diabetes. The study's findings and limits: Any PCR bias toward short templates would affect both groups alike. Individuals with type 1 diabetes displayed fewer insertions and more deletions at VDJ junctions.

Expressed TCRB transcripts were sequenced, since all the RNA that had been isolated was reverse transcribed. Sequenced by immunoSEQ multiplex PCR; TCRdb stores in-frame clones only, minus some. The table shows under 950,000 clones, with 17% occurring only once. The CDR3 has 12 amino acids. V was shortened by 0 bases and J by 7 bases, with 6 bases between the two germline ends. Per germline, CDR1 PRHDT and CDR2 FYEKMQ (reference sequence). The sequenced material came from naive CD4+ T cells from blood. This TCR came from a woman under 30 in good health. This chain links TRBV13 with TRBJ1-2; no reliable D call. CDR3 amino acids: CASSLGIGGYTF. CDR3 sequence (DNA): TGTGCCAGCAGCTTAGGCATTGGTGGCTACACCTTC.